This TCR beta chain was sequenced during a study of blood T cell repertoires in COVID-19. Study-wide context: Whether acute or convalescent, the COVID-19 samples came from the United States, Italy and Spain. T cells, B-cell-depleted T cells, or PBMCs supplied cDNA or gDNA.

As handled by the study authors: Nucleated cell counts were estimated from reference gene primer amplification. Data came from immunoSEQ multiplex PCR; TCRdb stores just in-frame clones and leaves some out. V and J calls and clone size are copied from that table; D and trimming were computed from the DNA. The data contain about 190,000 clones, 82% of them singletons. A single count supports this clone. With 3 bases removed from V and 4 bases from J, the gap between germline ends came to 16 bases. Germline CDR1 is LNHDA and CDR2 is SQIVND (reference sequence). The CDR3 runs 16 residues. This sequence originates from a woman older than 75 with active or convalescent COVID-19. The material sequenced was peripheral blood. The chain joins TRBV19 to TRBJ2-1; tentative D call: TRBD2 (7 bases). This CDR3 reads CASSIGGALRYNEQFF. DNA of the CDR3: TGTGCCAGTAGTATTGGGGGGGCATTGAGATACAATGAGCAGTTCTTC.